This T cell receptor (beta chain) originates from a study of radiotherapy plus CTLA-4 blockade in lung cancer. Overall study findings and caveats: TCR clones originating in tumors grew in number in blood after radiotherapy plus ipilimumab.

There are 15 residues in the CDR3. J was trimmed by 3 bases and V by 0 bases; bases with no gene match: 4. Germline values: CDR1 MNHNY, CDR2 SVGAGI (reference sequence). In the case of this clone: Its specificity is unknown.

Clones were read by immunoSEQ multiplex PCR, and TCRdb kept only the in-frame ones, dropping some. The data show around 56,000 clones, around 79% seen once. The sequence was collected from a human donor with non-small cell lung cancer who had a complete response to radiotherapy plus ipilimumab. V usage is TRBV6-6 and J usage is TRBJ1-2; 7 bases map to TRBD1. Specimen: peripheral blood, collected from a patient treated with radiotherapy plus ipilimumab. The CDR3 loop reads CASSYSDRKHYGYTF. Here the CDR3 DNA reads TGTGCCAGCAGTTACTCGGACAGGAAGCACTATGGCTACACCTTC.